This T cell receptor beta chain is drawn from a study of T cells in Graves' hyperthyroidism and ophthalmopathy. Study findings and constraints: A median around 6.4 months before onset, the model predicted ophthalmopathy.

This CDR3 has 13 residues. The germline CDR1 and CDR2 sequences are MGHRA and YSYEKL. V lost 5 bases, J lost 10 bases, and 12 bases lay in between. Remarks on this clonotype: Its antigen remains unidentified.

It was RNA transcripts that yielded the amplified TCR beta CDR3 regions. RT-PCR in the first round (using the HTBI primer set) targeted the TCR CDR3. TCRdb used MiXCR to reprocess the multiplex PCR reads, holding one entry per CDR3 protein. The sample includes roughly 750,000 distinct CDR3 sequences, about 16% of them seen just once. Graves' hyperthyroidism was deemed stable absent ophthalmopathy progression within 18 months. Patients were excluded because of uncontrolled infection, other autoimmune disease, pregnancy or lactation. Used for diagnoses were clinical symptoms, serum thyroxine and TRAb, thyroid ultrasound and orbital computed tomography.

Sequencing input: blood. This sequence was found in a man between 18 and 35 years old with Graves' hyperthyroidism. The V gene is TRBV4-1, the J gene TRBJ1-6; the D is unclear. The CDR3 sequence is CASSESEVSPLHF. In DNA, the CDR3 is TGCGCCAGCAGCGAATCGGAGGTCTCACCCCTCCACTTT.